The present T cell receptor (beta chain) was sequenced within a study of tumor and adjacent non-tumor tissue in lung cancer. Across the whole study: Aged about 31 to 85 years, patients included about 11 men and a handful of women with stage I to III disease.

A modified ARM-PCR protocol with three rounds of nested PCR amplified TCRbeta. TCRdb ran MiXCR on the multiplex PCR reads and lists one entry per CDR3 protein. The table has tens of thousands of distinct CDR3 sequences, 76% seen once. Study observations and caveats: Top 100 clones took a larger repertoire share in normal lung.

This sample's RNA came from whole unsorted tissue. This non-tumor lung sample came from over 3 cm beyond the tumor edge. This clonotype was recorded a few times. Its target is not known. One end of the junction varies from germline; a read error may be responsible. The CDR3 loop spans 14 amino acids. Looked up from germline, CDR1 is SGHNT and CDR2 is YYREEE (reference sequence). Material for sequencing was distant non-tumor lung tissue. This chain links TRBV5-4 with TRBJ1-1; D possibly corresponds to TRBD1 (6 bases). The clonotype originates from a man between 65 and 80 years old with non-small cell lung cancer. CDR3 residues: CASSLRGGNTEALF. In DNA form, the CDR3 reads TGTGCCAGCAGCTTGAGGGGGGGGAACACTGAAGCTTTGTTT.